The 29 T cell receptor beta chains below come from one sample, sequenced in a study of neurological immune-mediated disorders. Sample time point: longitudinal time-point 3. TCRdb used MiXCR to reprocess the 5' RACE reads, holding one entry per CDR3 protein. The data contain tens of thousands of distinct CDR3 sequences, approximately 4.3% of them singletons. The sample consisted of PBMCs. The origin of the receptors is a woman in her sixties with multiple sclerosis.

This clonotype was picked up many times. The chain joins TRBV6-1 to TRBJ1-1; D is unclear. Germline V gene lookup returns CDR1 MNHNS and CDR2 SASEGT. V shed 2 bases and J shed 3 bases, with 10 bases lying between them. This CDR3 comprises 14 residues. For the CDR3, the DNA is TGTGCCAGCAGTGAAAACGGTGCAGACACTGAAGCTTTCTTT. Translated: CASSENGADTEAFF.

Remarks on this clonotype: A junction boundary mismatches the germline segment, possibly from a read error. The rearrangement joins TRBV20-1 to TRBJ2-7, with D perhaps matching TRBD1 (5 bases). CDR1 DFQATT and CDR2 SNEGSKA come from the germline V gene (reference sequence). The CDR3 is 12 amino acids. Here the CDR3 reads CSTPDISYEQYF. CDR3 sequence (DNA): TGCAGTACTCCGGACATTTCCTACGAACAGTACTTC.

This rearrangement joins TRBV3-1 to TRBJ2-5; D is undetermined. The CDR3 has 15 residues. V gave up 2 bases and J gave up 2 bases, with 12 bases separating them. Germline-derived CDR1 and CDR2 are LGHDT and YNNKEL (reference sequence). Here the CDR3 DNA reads TGTGCCAGCAGCCAAAAAGGGTACAAACAAGAGACCCAGTACTTC. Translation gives CASSQKGYKQETQYF.

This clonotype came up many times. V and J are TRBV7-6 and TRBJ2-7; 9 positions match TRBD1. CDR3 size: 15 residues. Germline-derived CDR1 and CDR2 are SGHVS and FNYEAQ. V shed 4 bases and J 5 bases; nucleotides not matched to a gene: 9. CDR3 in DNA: TGTGCCAGCAGCTCCGGGACAGGGAGGGTCCACGAGCAGTACTTC. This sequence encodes CASSSGTGRVHEQYF.

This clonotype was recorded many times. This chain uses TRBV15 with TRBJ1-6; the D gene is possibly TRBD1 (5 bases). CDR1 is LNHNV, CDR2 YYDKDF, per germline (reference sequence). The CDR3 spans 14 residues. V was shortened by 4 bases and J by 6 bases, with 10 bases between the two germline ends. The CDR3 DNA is TGTGCCACCAGCACCACAGGTTCTAATTCACCCCTCCACTTT. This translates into CATSTTGSNSPLHF.

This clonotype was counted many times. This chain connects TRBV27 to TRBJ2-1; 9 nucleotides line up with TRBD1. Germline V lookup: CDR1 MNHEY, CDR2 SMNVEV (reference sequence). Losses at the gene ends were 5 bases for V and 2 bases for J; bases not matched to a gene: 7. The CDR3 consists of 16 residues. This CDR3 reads CASSIKQGATYNEQFF. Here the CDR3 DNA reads TGTGCCAGCAGTATAAAACAGGGGGCCACCTACAATGAGCAGTTCTTC.

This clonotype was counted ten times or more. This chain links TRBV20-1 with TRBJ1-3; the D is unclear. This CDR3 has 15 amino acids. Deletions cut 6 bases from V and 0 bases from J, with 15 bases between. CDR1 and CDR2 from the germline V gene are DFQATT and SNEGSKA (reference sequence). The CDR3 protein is CSAPVDQVSGNTIYF. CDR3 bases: TGCAGTGCCCCTGTGGACCAGGTCTCTGGAAACACCATATATTTT.

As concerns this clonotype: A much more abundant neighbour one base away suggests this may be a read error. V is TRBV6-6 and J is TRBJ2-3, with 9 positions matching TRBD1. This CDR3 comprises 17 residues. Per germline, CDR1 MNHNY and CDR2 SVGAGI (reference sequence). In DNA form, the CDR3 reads TGTGCCAGCCGTTACCCCGGGACAGGGTATCGGGCAGATACGCAGTATTTT. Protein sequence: CASRYPGTGYRADTQYF.

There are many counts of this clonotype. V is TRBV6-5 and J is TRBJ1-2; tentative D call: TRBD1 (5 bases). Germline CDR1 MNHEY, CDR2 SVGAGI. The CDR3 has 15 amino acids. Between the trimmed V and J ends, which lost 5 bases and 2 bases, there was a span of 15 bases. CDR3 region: CASSMGRGVNYGYTF. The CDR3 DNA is TGTGCCAGCAGTATGGGACGGGGGGTGAACTATGGCTACACCTTC.

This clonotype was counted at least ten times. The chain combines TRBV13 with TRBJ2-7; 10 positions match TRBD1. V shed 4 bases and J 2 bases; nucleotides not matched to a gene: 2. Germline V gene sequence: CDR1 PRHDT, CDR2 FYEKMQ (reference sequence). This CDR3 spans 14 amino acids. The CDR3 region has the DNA TGTGCCAGCAGCTCCGGGACAGGGGCCTACGAGCAGTACTTC. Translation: CASSSGTGAYEQYF.

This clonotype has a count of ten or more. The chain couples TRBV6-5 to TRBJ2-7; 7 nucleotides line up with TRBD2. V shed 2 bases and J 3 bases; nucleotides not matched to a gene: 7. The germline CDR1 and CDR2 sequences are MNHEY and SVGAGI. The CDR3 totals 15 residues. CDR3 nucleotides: TGTGCCAGCAGTTACCCGGGACCGGGAGGCTACGAGCAGTACTTC. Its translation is CASSYPGPGGYEQYF.

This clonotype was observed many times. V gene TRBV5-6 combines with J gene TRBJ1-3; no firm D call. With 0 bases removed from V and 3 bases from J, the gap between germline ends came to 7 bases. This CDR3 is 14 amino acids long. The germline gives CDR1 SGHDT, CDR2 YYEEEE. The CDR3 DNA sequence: TGTGCCAGCAGCTTGGCCGACGTTGGAAACACCATATATTTT. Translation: CASSLADVGNTIYF.

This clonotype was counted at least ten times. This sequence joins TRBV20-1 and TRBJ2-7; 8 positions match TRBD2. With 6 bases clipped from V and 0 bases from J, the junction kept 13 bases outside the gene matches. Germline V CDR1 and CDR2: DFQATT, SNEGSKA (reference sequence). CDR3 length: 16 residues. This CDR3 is CSATEGTSGGSYEQYF. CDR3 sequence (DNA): TGCAGTGCCACGGAAGGTACTAGCGGAGGCTCCTACGAGCAGTACTTC.

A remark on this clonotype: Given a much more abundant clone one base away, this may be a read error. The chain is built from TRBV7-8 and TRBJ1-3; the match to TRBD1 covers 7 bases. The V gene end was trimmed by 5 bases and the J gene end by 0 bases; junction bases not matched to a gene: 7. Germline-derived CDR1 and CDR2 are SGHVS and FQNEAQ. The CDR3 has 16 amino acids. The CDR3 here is CASSPVGQLSGNTIYF. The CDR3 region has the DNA TGTGCCAGCAGCCCCGTGGGACAGCTCTCTGGAAACACCATATATTTT.

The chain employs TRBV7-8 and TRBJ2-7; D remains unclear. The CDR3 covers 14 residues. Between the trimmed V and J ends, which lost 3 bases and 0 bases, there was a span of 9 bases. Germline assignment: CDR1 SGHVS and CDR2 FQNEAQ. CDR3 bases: TGTGCCAGCAGCTTGAGAGAGAGCTCCTACGAGCAGTACTTC. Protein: CASSLRESSYEQYF.

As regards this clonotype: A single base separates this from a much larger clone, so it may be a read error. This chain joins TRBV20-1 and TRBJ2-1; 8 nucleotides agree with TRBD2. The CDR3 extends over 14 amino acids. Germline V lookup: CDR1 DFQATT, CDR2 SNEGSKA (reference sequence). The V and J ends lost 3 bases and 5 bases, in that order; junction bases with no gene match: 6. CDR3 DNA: TGCAGTGCTAGGTCATTTAGCGGGGACAATGAGCAGTTCTTC. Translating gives CSARSFSGDNEQFF.

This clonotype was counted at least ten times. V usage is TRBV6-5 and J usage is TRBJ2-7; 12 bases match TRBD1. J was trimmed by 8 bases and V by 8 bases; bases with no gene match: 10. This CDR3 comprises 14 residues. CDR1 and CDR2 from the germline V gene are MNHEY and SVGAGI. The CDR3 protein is CASGSSGTGGQQYF. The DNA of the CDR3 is TGTGCCAGCGGTAGCTCCGGGACAGGGGGCCAGCAGTACTTC.

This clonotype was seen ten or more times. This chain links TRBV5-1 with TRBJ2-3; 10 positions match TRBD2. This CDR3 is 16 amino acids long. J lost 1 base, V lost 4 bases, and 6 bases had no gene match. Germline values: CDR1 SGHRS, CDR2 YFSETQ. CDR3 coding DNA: TGCGCCAGCAGCCCTTTCCTAGCGGGGGGCACAGATACGCAGTATTTT. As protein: CASSPFLAGGTDTQYF.

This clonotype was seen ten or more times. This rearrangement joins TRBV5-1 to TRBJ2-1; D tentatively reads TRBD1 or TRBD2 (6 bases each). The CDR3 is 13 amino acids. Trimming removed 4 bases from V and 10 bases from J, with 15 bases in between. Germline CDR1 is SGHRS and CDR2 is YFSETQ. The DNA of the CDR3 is TGCGCCAGCAGCCGAAGGGGGGCCTGGGAGCAGTTCTTC. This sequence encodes CASSRRGAWEQFF.

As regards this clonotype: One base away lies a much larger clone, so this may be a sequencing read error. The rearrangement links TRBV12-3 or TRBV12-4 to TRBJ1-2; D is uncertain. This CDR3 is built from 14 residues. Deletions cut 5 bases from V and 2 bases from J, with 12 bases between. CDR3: CASSLPVGNYGYTF. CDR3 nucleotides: TGTGCCAGCAGTCTGCCGGTGGGGAACTATGGCTACACCTTC.

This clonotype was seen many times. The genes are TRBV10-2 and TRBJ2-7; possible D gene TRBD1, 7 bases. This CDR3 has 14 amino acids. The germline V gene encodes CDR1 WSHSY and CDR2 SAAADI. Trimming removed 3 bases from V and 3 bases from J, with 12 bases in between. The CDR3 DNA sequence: TGCGCCAGCAGTGATCAGGGGGAGGTCTACGAGCAGTACTTC. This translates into CASSDQGEVYEQYF.

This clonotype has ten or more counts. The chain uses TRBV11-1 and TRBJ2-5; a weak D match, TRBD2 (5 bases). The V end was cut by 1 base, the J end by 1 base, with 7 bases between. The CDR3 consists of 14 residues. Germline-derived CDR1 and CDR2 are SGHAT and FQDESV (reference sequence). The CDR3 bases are TGTGCCAGCAGCTTAGGAGGGAGCCAAGAGACCCAGTACTTC. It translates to CASSLGGSQETQYF.

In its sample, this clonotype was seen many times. CDR3 coding DNA: TGTGCCAGCAGCTTAGAGGGAGACTCTGGGGCCAACGTCCTGACTTTC. Translated: CASSLEGDSGANVLTF. The chain has TRBV7-9 and TRBJ2-6; possible D gene TRBD2, 5 bases. Trimming took off 1 base at V and 0 bases at J, with 7 bases between the two ends. CDR3 size: 16 residues. Germline values: CDR1 SEHNR, CDR2 FQNEAQ (reference sequence). The variable domain in full, completed from reference TRBV7-9 and TRBJ2-6, reads DTGVSQNPRHKITKRGQNVTFRCDPISEHNRLYWYRQTLGQGPEFLTYFQNEAQLEKSRLLSDRFSAERPKGSFSTLEIQRTEQGDSAMYLCASSLEGDSGANVLTFGAGSRLTVL.

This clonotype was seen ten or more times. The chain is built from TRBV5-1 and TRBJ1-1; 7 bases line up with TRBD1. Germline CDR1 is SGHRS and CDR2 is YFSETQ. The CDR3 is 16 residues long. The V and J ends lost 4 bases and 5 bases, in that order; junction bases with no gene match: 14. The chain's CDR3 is CASSPGDNRGGTEAFF. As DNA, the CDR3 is TGCGCCAGCAGCCCCGGGGATAACAGGGGTGGGACTGAAGCTTTCTTT. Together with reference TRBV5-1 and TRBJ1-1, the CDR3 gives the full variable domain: KAGVTQTPRYLIKTRGQQVTLSCSPISGHRSVSWYQQTPGQGLQFLFEYFSETQRNKGNFPGRFSGRQFSNSRSEMNVSTLELGDSALYLCASSPGDNRGGTEAFFGQGTRLTVV.

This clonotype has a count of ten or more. CDR3 sequence reads: CSVDTWKAGGNGEQYF. The CDR3 bases are TGCAGCGTTGACACCTGGAAAGCGGGGGGTAATGGCGAGCAGTACTTC. The chain recombines TRBV29-1 with TRBJ2-7; 9 bases fit TRBD2. The CDR3 is 16 amino acids. Germline trimming cut 3 bases from V and 6 bases from J; bases unmatched to any gene: 15. Germline assignment: CDR1 SQVTM and CDR2 ANQGSEA.

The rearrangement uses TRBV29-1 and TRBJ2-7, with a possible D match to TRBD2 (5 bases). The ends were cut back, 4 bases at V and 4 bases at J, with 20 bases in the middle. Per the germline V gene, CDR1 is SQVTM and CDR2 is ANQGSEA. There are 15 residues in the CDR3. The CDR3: CSVGTGIEGQYEQYF. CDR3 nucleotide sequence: TGCAGCGTTGGGACGGGGATCGAGGGCCAATACGAGCAGTACTTC.

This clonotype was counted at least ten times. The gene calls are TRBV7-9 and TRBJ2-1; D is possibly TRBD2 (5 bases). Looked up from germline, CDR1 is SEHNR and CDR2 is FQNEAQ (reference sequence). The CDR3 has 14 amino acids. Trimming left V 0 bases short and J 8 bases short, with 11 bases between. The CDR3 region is CASSLARGLDEQFF. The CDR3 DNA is TGTGCCAGCAGCTTAGCAAGAGGGCTGGATGAGCAGTTCTTC.

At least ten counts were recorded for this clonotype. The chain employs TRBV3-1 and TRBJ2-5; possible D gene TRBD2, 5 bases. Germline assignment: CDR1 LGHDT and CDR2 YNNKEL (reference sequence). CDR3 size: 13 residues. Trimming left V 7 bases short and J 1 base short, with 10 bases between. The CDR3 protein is CASTRLPQETQYF. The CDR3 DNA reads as TGTGCCAGCACCCGACTACCCCAAGAGACCCAGTACTTC.

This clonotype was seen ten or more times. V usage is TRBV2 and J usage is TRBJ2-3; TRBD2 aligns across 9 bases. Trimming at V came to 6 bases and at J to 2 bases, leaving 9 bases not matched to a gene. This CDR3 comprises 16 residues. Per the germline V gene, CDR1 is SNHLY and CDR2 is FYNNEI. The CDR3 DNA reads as TGTGCCAGCAGGTGGGAGCGGGGGGCTAACACAGATACGCAGTATTTT. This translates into CASRWERGANTDTQYF.